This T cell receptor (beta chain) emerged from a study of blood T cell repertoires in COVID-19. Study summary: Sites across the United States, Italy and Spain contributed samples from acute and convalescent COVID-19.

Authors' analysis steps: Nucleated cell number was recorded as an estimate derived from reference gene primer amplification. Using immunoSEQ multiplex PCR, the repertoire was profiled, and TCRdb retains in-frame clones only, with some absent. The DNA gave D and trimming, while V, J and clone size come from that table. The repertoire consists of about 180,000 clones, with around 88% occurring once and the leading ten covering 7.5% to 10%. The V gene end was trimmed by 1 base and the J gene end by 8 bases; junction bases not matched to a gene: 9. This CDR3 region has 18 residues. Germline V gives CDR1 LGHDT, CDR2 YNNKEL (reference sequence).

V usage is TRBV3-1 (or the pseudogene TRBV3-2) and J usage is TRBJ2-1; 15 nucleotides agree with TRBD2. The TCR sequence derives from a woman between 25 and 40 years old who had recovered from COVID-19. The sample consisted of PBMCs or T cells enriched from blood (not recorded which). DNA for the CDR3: TGTGCCAGCAGCCAAGTCCCGGGACTAGCGGGAGGTGGATATGAGCAGTTCTTC. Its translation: CASSQVPGLAGGGYEQFF.